One and the same sample provided the 26 T cell receptor beta chains below, sequenced in a study of shared clonotypes between healthy human individuals. Here immunoSEQ multiplex PCR was the method, and the copy in TCRdb shows in-frame clones only, minus some. Of some 1 million clones in the sample, roughly 70% were seen once. Sequenced: memory CD4+ T cells sorted from blood. As to subset: CD45RA-negative fraction. All receptors come from a man aged 18 to 30 in good health.

The rearrangement links TRBV7-2 to TRBJ2-7; a weak D match, TRBD1 (5 bases). Trimming shortened V by 1 base and J by 2 bases, and 12 bases separated the two germline ends. Germline CDR1 reads SGHTA; CDR2 reads FQGNSA. The CDR3 contains 15 residues. Written as DNA, the CDR3 is TGTGCCAGCAGCTTAGAAACAGGAAGCACCTACGAGCAGTACTTC. It translates to CASSLETGSTYEQYF.

The count of this clone is one. The chain combines TRBV18 with TRBJ1-3; no clear D gene. The CDR3 totals 15 residues. The ends were cut back, 3 bases at V and 0 bases at J, with 9 bases in the middle. Per the germline V gene, CDR1 is KGHSH and CDR2 is LQKENI. The CDR3: CASSPPAYSGNTIYF. The CDR3 nucleotides are TGTGCCAGCTCACCTCCGGCTTACTCTGGAAACACCATATATTTT.

The V and J genes are TRBV11-2 and TRBJ1-5; unclear D gene. The ends were cut back, 2 bases at V and 0 bases at J, with 8 bases in the middle. Germline values: CDR1 SGHAT, CDR2 FQNNGV. The length of the CDR3 is 15 residues. CDR3 protein: CASSLSGISNQPQHF. The CDR3 DNA reads as TGTGCCAGCAGCTTATCTGGGATTAGCAATCAGCCCCAGCATTTT.

This chain joins TRBV11-2 and TRBJ2-5; 11 bases line up with TRBD2. Germline CDR1 is SGHAT and CDR2 is FQNNGV. V lost 5 bases to trimming and J lost 5 bases; unmatched junction nucleotides: 10. The CDR3 covers 16 residues. The CDR3 reads CASSVSGGADGETQYF. DNA for the CDR3: TGTGCCAGCAGCGTTAGCGGGGGGGCCGACGGTGAGACCCAGTACTTC.

The chain combines TRBV4-1 with TRBJ2-7; 12 positions match TRBD1. In germline, CDR1 is MGHRA, CDR2 YSYEKL. V dropped 4 bases and J dropped 3; count of bases not matched to a gene: 1. The CDR3 totals 14 residues. In DNA, the CDR3 is TGCGCCAGCAGCCGGGACAGGGGGCGCTACGAGCAGTACTTC. Protein: CASSRDRGRYEQYF.

The chain is built from TRBV11-2 and TRBJ1-5, with 7 bases aligning to TRBD1. With V trimmed by 5 bases and J by 3 bases, 7 bases remained unmatched. The germline gives CDR1 SGHAT, CDR2 FQNNGV. The CDR3 loop spans 15 amino acids. CDR3 nucleotides: TGTGCCAGCAGCCCGACAGGGATACCCAATCAGCCCCAGCATTTT. Its protein product is CASSPTGIPNQPQHF.

The chain couples TRBV6-1 to TRBJ1-3, with D hard to call. From germline, CDR1 is MNHNS and CDR2 SASEGT. This CDR3 region has 13 residues. Deletions cut 8 bases from V and 0 bases from J, with 8 bases between. The CDR3, as DNA: TGTGCCAGCGCCTTTTTCTCTGGAAACACCATATATTTT. Translating it yields CASAFFSGNTIYF.

Comments on this clone: Other DNA sequences from this sample encode an identical CDR3 as well. The chain employs TRBV4-1 and TRBJ1-3; no firm D call. Germline V gene lookup returns CDR1 MGHRA and CDR2 YSYEKL. The CDR3 covers 15 residues. Trimming shortened V by 1 base and J by 1 base, and 8 bases separated the two germline ends. The CDR3 region is CASSQGTDSGNTIYF. CDR3 in DNA: TGCGCCAGCAGCCAAGGCACGGATTCTGGAAACACCATATATTTT.

This clone was found a few times. The V gene is TRBV4-1, the J gene TRBJ2-1, with TRBD1 matching 7 bases. The V gene end was trimmed by 7 bases and the J gene end by 7 bases; junction bases not matched to a gene: 13. The CDR3 spans 15 residues. Germline CDR1 and CDR2: MGHRA and YSYEKL. The CDR3 DNA sequence: TGCGCCAGCACGCAACAGGGGTTAATGATGAATGAGCAGTTCTTC. This gives the protein CASTQQGLMMNEQFF.

The table lists this clone with a count of one. This sequence joins TRBV5-4 and TRBJ2-3; the match to TRBD2 covers 11 bases. Unmatched junction bases numbered 9, after V lost 0 bases and J lost 3 bases. The CDR3 runs 18 residues. The germline gives CDR1 SGHNT, CDR2 YYREEE (reference sequence). The CDR3 region is CASSLGETSGIRTDTQYF. The DNA for the CDR3 is TGTGCCAGCAGCTTGGGGGAGACTAGCGGGATTCGAACAGATACGCAGTATTTT.

The chain carries TRBV5-1 and TRBJ1-1; tentatively, D is TRBD1 (5 bases). V lost 4 bases, J lost 7 bases, and 14 bases lay in between. CDR3 length: 13 residues. Per germline, CDR1 SGHRS and CDR2 YFSETQ. CDR3 residues: CASSPGTVFEAFF. The CDR3 DNA is TGCGCCAGCAGCCCCGGGACGGTCTTTGAAGCTTTCTTT.

This clone has more than one count but fewer than ten. This sequence joins TRBV7-3 and TRBJ1-1, with a weak D call TRBD1 (5 bases). V lost 4 bases and J 6 bases, leaving 15 bases between the germline ends. The CDR3 totals 14 residues. Germline lookup yields CDR1 SGHTA and CDR2 FQGTGA. The CDR3 nucleotides read TGTGCCAGCAGCTCGAGAGGGGAGGTCGCTGAAGCTTTCTTT. Protein: CASSSRGEVAEAFF.

This clone was observed a few times. The V gene is TRBV2, the J gene TRBJ2-5, with D perhaps TRBD2 (6 bases). CDR1 is SNHLY, CDR2 FYNNEI, per germline. This CDR3 region has 15 residues. Trimming left V 3 bases short and J 7 bases short, with 18 bases between. CDR3 amino acids: CASSDSPGLVRTQYF. CDR3 sequence (DNA): TGTGCCAGCAGTGACTCCCCGGGACTTGTTCGGACCCAGTACTTC.

The chain carries TRBV7-8 and TRBJ1-4, with a possible D match to TRBD1 (5 bases). Germline V gene data show CDR1 as SGHVS and CDR2 as FQNEAQ. The CDR3 sequence is 12 residues long. Between the trimmed V and J ends, which lost 5 bases and 8 bases, there was a span of 9 bases. The CDR3 is CASSQGAEKLFF. In nucleotides, the CDR3 is TGTGCCAGCAGCCAAGGGGCGGAAAAACTGTTTTTT. Variable domain in full (rest from reference TRBV7-8 and TRBJ1-4): GAGVSQSPRYKVAKRGQDVALRCDPISGHVSLFWYQQALGQGPEFLTYFQNEAQLDKSGLPSDRFFAERPEGSVSTLKIQRTQQEDSAVYLCASSQGAEKLFFGSGTQLSVL.

V gene TRBV7-9 combines with J gene TRBJ1-2; 9 positions agree with TRBD1. The germline V gene has CDR1 SEHNR and CDR2 FQNEAQ (reference sequence). The J segment lost 6 bases and the V segment lost 0 bases, leaving 5 bases of the junction unmatched. There are 15 residues in the CDR3. DNA of the CDR3: TGTGCCAGCAGCTTAGCGGGACAGGGCTTGGATGGCTACACCTTC. This gives the protein CASSLAGQGLDGYTF.

The V call is TRBV11-2, the J call TRBJ1-5, with 8 bases identical to TRBD1. V shed 5 bases, J shed 5 bases, and the junction held 5 bases outside the gene matches. CDR1 is SGHAT and CDR2 is FQNNGV in the germline V gene. This CDR3 contains 14 residues. The CDR3 nucleotides read TGTGCCAGCAGCCCCGGACAGGGACATCAGCCCCAGCATTTT. Translating it yields CASSPGQGHQPQHF.

In its sample, this clone was seen many times. The rearrangement links TRBV13 to TRBJ2-2; D perhaps matches TRBD1 (6 bases). The CDR3 loop spans 14 amino acids. Trimming stripped 5 bases from V and 0 bases from J, with 7 bases between. Germline V gene lookup returns CDR1 PRHDT and CDR2 FYEKMQ (reference sequence). CDR3 sequence reads: CASSRDTNTGELFF. The CDR3 DNA is TGTGCCAGCAGCCGGGACACGAACACCGGGGAGCTGTTTTTT.

The chain combines TRBV4-3 with TRBJ2-7; 8 bases fit TRBD2. The V and J ends lost 0 bases and 0 bases, in that order; junction bases with no gene match: 10. The CDR3 spans 18 residues. Germline V gives CDR1 LGHNA, CDR2 YSLEER. CDR3 sequence: CASSQDRLTSGYSYEQYF. CDR3 sequence (DNA): TGCGCCAGCAGCCAAGATAGGCTCACTAGCGGATACTCCTACGAGCAGTACTTC.

This chain connects TRBV29-1 to TRBJ2-5; D gene ambiguous. Germline assignment: CDR1 SQVTM and CDR2 ANQGSEA. This CDR3 is 11 amino acids long. With 4 bases removed from V and 3 bases from J, the gap between germline ends came to 6 bases. CDR3 residues: CSVGPEETQYF. CDR3 bases: TGCAGCGTTGGTCCGGAAGAGACCCAGTACTTC.

The chain couples TRBV7-2 to TRBJ2-7; 10 nucleotides align to TRBD1. Germline CDR1 reads SGHTA; CDR2 reads FQGNSA. J gave up 6 bases and V 2 bases, and 7 bases lay outside the gene matches. This CDR3 comprises 15 residues. CDR3 sequence reads: CASSLRRDRGGEQYF. Written as DNA, the CDR3 is TGTGCCAGCAGCTTAAGGCGGGACAGGGGTGGCGAGCAGTACTTC.

V and J are TRBV6-1 and TRBJ1-1, with no clear D. V was shortened by 10 bases and J by 11 bases, with 23 bases between the two germline ends. Germline V gene lookup returns CDR1 MNHNS and CDR2 SASEGT. The CDR3 consists of 13 residues. The CDR3 sequence is CATDETHTRGAFF. CDR3 DNA sequence: TGTGCCACCGATGAGACGCACACAAGAGGGGCTTTCTTT.

This clone came up a few times. The genes are TRBV29-1 and TRBJ2-3, with D unresolved. Trimming pared 0 bases from V and 5 bases from J, leaving 3 bases between. Germline V gene sequence: CDR1 SQVTM, CDR2 ANQGSEA. This CDR3 has 11 amino acids. CDR3 sequence: CSVEDLDTQYF. The CDR3 coding sequence is TGCAGCGTTGAAGACCTAGATACGCAGTATTTT.

This rearrangement joins TRBV7-2 to TRBJ1-1, with TRBD1 as a possible D gene (5 bases). Trimming removed 0 bases at V and 0 bases at J, with 8 bases between. This CDR3 has 15 residues. CDR1 is SGHTA and CDR2 is FQGNSA in the germline V gene. The CDR3 reads CASSLAGAMNTEAFF. CDR3 sequence (DNA): TGTGCCAGCAGCTTAGCAGGGGCCATGAACACTGAAGCTTTCTTT.

The J gene is TRBJ1-2, the V gene TRBV29-1; D call uncertain. The V and J ends lost 6 bases and 4 bases respectively, with 21 bases between them. Germline V CDR1 and CDR2: SQVTM, ANQGSEA. CDR3 length: 15 residues. The CDR3 DNA is TGCAGCGTCACGGGTGATAGTTCGAGGCTCTATGGCTACACCTTC. Encoded protein: CSVTGDSSRLYGYTF.

V gene TRBV7-2 combines with J gene TRBJ1-2, with 7 bases fitting TRBD1. Germline lookup yields CDR1 SGHTA and CDR2 FQGNSA. The length of the CDR3 is 13 residues. The ends lost 2 bases at V and 5 bases at J; junction bases unmatched: 2. This CDR3 is CASSLRGQYGYTF. The CDR3 DNA reads TGTGCCAGCAGCTTAAGGGGACAGTATGGCTACACCTTC. The full variable domain, in which reference TRBV7-2 and TRBJ1-2 provide the parts outside the CDR3, is GAGVSQSPSNKVTEKGKDVELRCDPISGHTALYWYRQSLGQGLEFLIYFQGNSAPDKSGLPSDRFSAERTGGSVSTLTIQRTQQEDSAVYLCASSLRGQYGYTFGSGTRLTVV.

V gene TRBV10-1 combines with J gene TRBJ2-2; tentative D call: TRBD1 (6 bases). Trimming took 2 bases from V and 2 from J, leaving 12 bases between them. Germline lookup yields CDR1 WNHNN and CDR2 SYGVQD (reference sequence). This CDR3 region has 16 residues. CDR3 residues: CASSELGRGNTGELFF. Here the CDR3 DNA reads TGCGCCAGCAGTGAGCTGGGCAGGGGAAACACCGGGGAGCTGTTTTTT.